These 22 T cell receptor beta chains share one sample of origin, sequenced in a study of shared clonotypes between healthy human individuals. Libraries were prepared by immunoSEQ multiplex PCR; TCRdb keeps only in-frame clonotypes and omits some of them. The sample yields over 2 million clones, 85% to 95% seen once. Sequencing was carried out using naive CD4+ T cells sorted from blood. Described subset: CD45RA+ positively selected. All receptors come from a man aged 18 to 30 in good health.

V gene TRBV5-1 combines with J gene TRBJ2-7; D may be TRBD2 (5 bases). The CDR3 is made up of 15 amino acids. V lost 0 bases and J lost 2, with 12 bases in between. CDR1 SGHRS and CDR2 YFSETQ come from the germline V gene. The CDR3 nucleotides read TGCGCCAGCAGCTTGGGGTACCGGGATACCTACGAGCAGTACTTC. This gives the protein CASSLGYRDTYEQYF.

The chain links TRBV5-4 to TRBJ1-3; D not certain. The CDR3 contains 17 residues. Trimming took off 5 bases at V and 0 bases at J, with 18 bases between the two ends. The germline gives CDR1 SGHNT, CDR2 YYREEE (reference sequence). Here the CDR3 DNA reads TGTGCCAGCAGTTTGAGGAAGGTCGAAAGCTCTGGAAACACCATATATTTT. Translated, it gives CASSLRKVESSGNTIYF.

As regards this clone: The same CDR3 is also encoded by other DNA sequences in this sample. The V and J genes are TRBV20-1 and TRBJ2-7; D gene unclear. The CDR3 has 11 amino acids. Trimming cost V 3 bases and J 2 bases, with 5 bases left between them. In germline, CDR1 is DFQATT, CDR2 SNEGSKA (reference sequence). CDR3 protein: CSASDPYEQYF. CDR3 DNA: TGCAGTGCTAGTGATCCCTACGAGCAGTACTTC.

The chain employs TRBV15 and TRBJ1-4, with D uncertain. This CDR3 has 13 amino acids. The germline gives CDR1 LNHNV, CDR2 YYDKDF (reference sequence). The V and J ends lost 0 bases and 12 bases respectively, with 11 bases between them. The CDR3 nucleotides are TGTGCCACCAGCAGAGATCGCTCTCTCCAACTGTTTTTT. Protein sequence: CATSRDRSLQLFF. The full variable domain, its missing parts supplied by reference TRBV15 and TRBJ1-4, is DAMVIQNPRYQVTQFGKPVTLSCSQTLNHNVMYWYQQKSSQAPKLLFHYYDKDFNNEADTPDNFQSRRPNTSFCFLDIRSPGLGDTAMYLCATSRDRSLQLFFGSGTQLSVL.

V and J are TRBV5-1 and TRBJ2-7, with D possibly TRBD1 on 7 matching bases. Trimming took off 4 bases at V and 6 bases at J, with 17 bases between the two ends. CDR1 SGHRS and CDR2 YFSETQ come from the germline V gene. CDR3 length equals 14 residues. CDR3 sequence reads: CASSPRGGGLEQYF. The DNA for the CDR3 is TGCGCCAGCAGCCCACGTGGAGGGGGCCTCGAGCAGTACTTC.

V is TRBV11-2 and J is TRBJ2-7, with D tentatively TRBD1 (5 bases). This CDR3 spans 14 amino acids. CDR1 and CDR2 from the germline V gene are SGHAT and FQNNGV. V lost 1 base, J lost 0 bases, and 7 bases lay in between. In DNA, the CDR3 is TGTGCCAGCAGCTTAGGACAGCTCTCCTACGAGCAGTACTTC. Translation gives CASSLGQLSYEQYF.

The genes are TRBV9 and TRBJ1-6; D remains unclear. CDR1 SGDLS and CDR2 YYNGEE come from the germline V gene. CDR3 length: 18 amino acids. Trimming pared 2 bases from V and 0 bases from J, leaving 15 bases between. The CDR3 DNA is TGTGCCAGCAGCGTGGGGAGATCTGGGAGCTCCTATAATTCACCCCTCCACTTT. It yields the protein CASSVGRSGSSYNSPLHF.

Note on this clone: Other DNA sequences from this sample encode an identical CDR3 as well. The chain is built from TRBV5-1 and TRBJ2-1; TRBD2 matches at 12 bases. This CDR3 region has 14 residues. V was pared by 4 bases and J by 6 bases, with 2 bases of the junction left unmatched. Germline values: CDR1 SGHRS, CDR2 YFSETQ. CDR3 nucleotide sequence: TGCGCCAGCAGCCTGGGACTAGCGGGCAATGAGCAGTTCTTC. This gives the protein CASSLGLAGNEQFF.

The chain employs TRBV7-9 and TRBJ1-2; D gene ambiguous. The CDR3 runs 13 residues. Per the germline V gene, CDR1 is SEHNR and CDR2 is FQNEAQ (reference sequence). Trimming stripped 1 base from V and 5 bases from J, with 8 bases between. The CDR3 sequence: CASSLGVLYGYTF. The CDR3 bases are TGTGCCAGCAGCTTAGGGGTGTTATATGGCTACACCTTC.

The rearrangement links TRBV27 to TRBJ2-7, with a possible D match to TRBD2 (5 bases). Germline V CDR1 and CDR2: MNHEY, SMNVEV (reference sequence). There are 17 residues in the CDR3. V lost 4 bases to trimming and J lost 5 bases, with 24 bases between them. CDR3 protein: CASSSSRVTASSHEQYF. Written as DNA, the CDR3 is TGTGCCAGCAGTTCCTCGCGGGTCACGGCATCATCACACGAGCAGTACTTC.

The chain uses TRBV14 and TRBJ2-5, with unresolved D. From germline, CDR1 is SGHDN and CDR2 FVKESK. V was clipped by 3 bases and J by 4 bases, with 6 bases between them. The CDR3 runs to 12 residues. Here the CDR3 reads CASSHRRETQYF. CDR3 in DNA: TGTGCCAGCAGCCACCGAAGAGAGACCCAGTACTTC.

The chain links TRBV10-3 to TRBJ2-3; D is perhaps TRBD2 (5 bases). The CDR3 has 13 amino acids. V lost 11 bases, J lost 2 bases, and 14 bases lay in between. The germline V gene encodes CDR1 ENHRY and CDR2 SYGVKD. CDR3 nucleotide sequence: TGTGCCGTCACTAGTCCCCTCACAGATACGCAGTATTTT. Amino acid sequence: CAVTSPLTDTQYF.

The chain uses TRBV19 and TRBJ2-7, with D perhaps matching TRBD2 (5 bases). CDR3 length: 14 amino acids. V was shortened by 4 bases and J by 1 base, with 11 bases between the two germline ends. The germline CDR1 and CDR2 sequences are LNHDA and SQIVND (reference sequence). CDR3 DNA: TGTGCCAGTAGTACCTCCGGGGATTCCTACGAGCAGTACTTC. This sequence encodes CASSTSGDSYEQYF.

The rearrangement links TRBV6-5 to TRBJ1-1; D is ambiguous. The germline gives CDR1 MNHEY, CDR2 SVGAGI. V was shortened by 0 bases and J by 10 bases, with 9 bases between the two germline ends. This CDR3 is built from 12 residues. CDR3 amino acids: CASSYSGSGAFF. The CDR3 nucleotides read TGTGCCAGCAGTTACTCGGGCAGTGGAGCTTTCTTT.

The V and J genes are TRBV7-6 and TRBJ1-1; 8 bases fit TRBD1. With V trimmed by 5 bases and J by 0 bases, 14 bases remained unmatched. The CDR3 extends over 18 amino acids. Germline values: CDR1 SGHVS, CDR2 FNYEAQ. The DNA of the CDR3 is TGTGCCAGCAGCACCCAGAATTACCGGACAGGGCTGAACACTGAAGCTTTCTTT. It codes for CASSTQNYRTGLNTEAFF.

CDR3 DNA: TGTGCCAGCAGTGAAATGCAGACGCGGTACTTC. This sequence encodes CASSEMQTRYF. The rearrangement joins TRBV6-1 to TRBJ2-7; D is unclear. Germline CDR1 MNHNS, CDR2 SASEGT. Trimming took 2 bases from V and 12 from J, leaving 11 bases between them. The CDR3 totals 11 residues.

This clone was seen once. The J gene is TRBJ2-5, the V gene TRBV7-9; 10 bases map to TRBD1. Germline CDR1 reads SEHNR; CDR2 reads FQNEAQ (reference sequence). Trimming took 4 bases from V and 5 from J; bases not matched to a gene: 4. This CDR3 spans 14 amino acids. The DNA of the CDR3 is TGTGCCAGCAGCTCATGGACAGGGGGGGAGACCCAGTACTTC. This gives the protein CASSSWTGGETQYF.

V gene TRBV5-1 combines with J gene TRBJ2-3; 9 bases line up with TRBD2. Trimming cost V 4 bases and J 5 bases; bases outside gene matches: 2. CDR1 is SGHRS and CDR2 is YFSETQ in the germline V gene. This CDR3 contains 13 residues. The CDR3, as DNA: TGCGCCAGCAGCATTAGCGGGAGAGATACGCAGTATTTT. This encodes CASSISGRDTQYF.

The chain couples TRBV7-2 to TRBJ1-5, with 9 bases matching TRBD1. Germline V gives CDR1 SGHTA, CDR2 FQGNSA. The V gene end was trimmed by 5 bases and the J gene end by 6 bases; junction bases not matched to a gene: 8. CDR3 length: 15 amino acids. CDR3 in DNA: TGTGCCAGCAGCCCAGGGACAGGGTTAGGTCAGCCCCAGCATTTT. This gives the protein CASSPGTGLGQPQHF. The full variable domain, with the rest looked up from reference TRBV7-2 and TRBJ1-5, is GAGVSQSPSNKVTEKGKDVELRCDPISGHTALYWYRQSLGQGLEFLIYFQGNSAPDKSGLPSDRFSAERTGGSVSTLTIQRTQQEDSAVYLCASSPGTGLGQPQHFGDGTRLSIL.

The CDR3 region is CASSPTGYSYEQYF. The DNA of the CDR3 is TGCGCCAGCAGCCCCACAGGGTACTCCTACGAGCAGTACTTC. The chain combines TRBV4-1 with TRBJ2-7, with D tentatively TRBD1 (6 bases). The V and J ends lost 4 bases and 0 bases respectively, with 10 bases between them. Germline V gene sequence: CDR1 MGHRA, CDR2 YSYEKL. The CDR3 covers 14 residues.

J is TRBJ1-5 and V is TRBV30, with a possible D match to TRBD1 (5 bases). The CDR3 runs 14 residues. The V end lost 2 bases, the J end lost 4 bases, and 12 bases lay between the germline ends. Germline loops: CDR1 GTSNPN, CDR2 SVGIG (reference sequence). The CDR3 spells CAWSPGLENQPQHF. The CDR3 region has the DNA TGTGCCTGGAGTCCAGGGTTAGAGAATCAGCCCCAGCATTTT.

Worth noting for this clone: This same CDR3 is encoded by further DNA sequences in the sample. J is TRBJ2-7 and V is TRBV18, with 9 bases lining up with TRBD1. The CDR3 consists of 14 residues. J was trimmed by 6 bases and V by 3 bases; bases with no gene match: 6. Germline CDR1 is KGHSH and CDR2 is LQKENI. CDR3 bases: TGTGCCAGCTCACCGGGACAGGGCGAGGGCGAGCAGTACTTC. It translates to CASSPGQGEGEQYF. Full variable domain (remainder filled in from reference TRBV18 and TRBJ2-7): NAGVMQNPRHLVRRRGQEARLRCSPMKGHSHVYWYRQLPEEGLKFMVYLQKENIIDESGMPKERFSAEFPKEGPSILRIQQVVRGDSAAYFCASSPGQGEGEQYFGPGTRLTVT.